This is a list of T cell receptor beta chains from one sample in a study of cytomegalovirus exposure and HLA in healthy donors. Some clones are missing from TCRdb's copy, which holds only in-frame ones; the method was immunoSEQ multiplex PCR. Of fewer than 150,000 clones listed, roughly 80% are singletons. Sequencing was performed on PBMCs. The receptors shown here come from a female donor in good health and CMV-seronegative. The CDR3 runs from the conserved cysteine through the conserved F or W. The D gene is left open where the match is weak. Size values are once, few and many counts, or a class for expanded clones, and some rows have none.

j_call clone_size d_call v_call cdr3_nt cdr3_aa
TRBJ2-2 once - TRBV15 TGTGCCACCAGCAGAGGACAGTACAGGGTGGTTAGCACCGGGGAGCTGTTTTTT CATSRGQYRVVSTGELFF
TRBJ2-5 - - TRBV5-4 TGTGCCAGCAGCCAGGGGGGTCATGAGACCCAGTACTTC CASSQGGHETQYF
TRBJ2-7 once TRBD2 TRBV15 TGTGCCACCAGCATCTTATCCACTAGCGGGAGCGGCTACGAGCAGTACTTC CATSILSTSGSGYEQYF
TRBJ2-2 - - TRBV27 TGTGCCAGCAGTGGAGGAGGGCCCGGGGAGCTGTTTTTT CASSGGGPGELFF
TRBJ2-1 - - TRBV5-6 TGTGCCAGCAGCGCGGGACGAGCCTACAATGAGCAGTTCTTC CASSAGRAYNEQFF
TRBJ2-7 - TRBD1 TRBV29-1 TGCAGCGTTGAAGATGGGGACAGGGGTTACGAGCAGTACTTC CSVEDGDRGYEQYF
TRBJ2-5 - - TRBV27 TGTGCCAGCAGTTTAGCCCCGGGACGGGAGAAAGAGACCCAGTACTTC CASSLAPGREKETQYF
TRBJ1-1 few - TRBV28 TGTGCCAGCAGTTTGACACGGAATACTGAAGCTTTCTTT CASSLTRNTEAFF
TRBJ1-5 once TRBD1 TRBV9 TGTGCCAGCAGCGTTGGGACAGGGATCAATCAGCCCCAGCATTTT CASSVGTGINQPQHF
TRBJ2-1 few TRBD2 TRBV6-5 TGTGCCAGCAGTTACTCATATAGCGGGAGTGTCAATGAGCAGTTCTTC CASSYSYSGSVNEQFF
TRBJ2-7 - - TRBV5-1 TGCGCCAGCAGCTTGGCAGCCTACGAGCAGTACTTC CASSLAAYEQYF
TRBJ2-5 - - TRBV9 TGTGCCAGCAGCGTAGACCCGACAGGTAAAGAGACCCAGTACTTC CASSVDPTGKETQYF
TRBJ2-5 - TRBD1 TRBV29-1 TGCAGCGCTGGACAGGGGCACGAAGAGACCCAGTACTTC CSAGQGHEETQYF
TRBJ2-1 - - TRBV7-3 TGTGCCAGCAGCTTAAACGGACTGGGCTACAATGAGCAGTTCTTC CASSLNGLGYNEQFF
TRBJ2-1 - TRBD1 TRBV6-1 TGTGCCAGCAGTGGGAGGCGGGTAGGGGGCTTACAATACAATGAGCAGTTCTTC CASSGRRVGGLQYNEQFF
TRBJ1-2 few - TRBV6-5 TGTGCCAGCAGTTACCGGGACATGGTCGCTAACTATGGCTACACCTTC CASSYRDMVANYGYTF
TRBJ2-7 - TRBD2 TRBV19 TGTGCCAGTGGACCGGGACTAGCTTACGAGCAGTACTTC CASGPGLAYEQYF
TRBJ1-1 - - TRBV5-1 TGCGCCAGCAGCTTGGTGGCGGGGGGGACTGAAGCTTTCTTT CASSLVAGGTEAFF
TRBJ2-1 - - TRBV28 TGTGCCAGCAGTTTACTAGTAGCCCTCGGCGTCAATGAGCAGTTCTTC CASSLLVALGVNEQFF
TRBJ1-2 few TRBD1 TRBV2 TGTGCCAGCAGTGGGGACAGCCTTAACTATGGCTACACCTTC CASSGDSLNYGYTF
TRBJ1-5 - - TRBV30 TGTGCCTGGAGCGGGACAAGGGGGTCCGAAAGCAATCAGCCCCAGCATTTT CAWSGTRGSESNQPQHF
TRBJ2-7 - - TRBV7-9 TGTGCCAGCAGCTCAGAGGGTGAGCAGTACTTC CASSSEGEQYF
TRBJ1-1 - - TRBV2 TGTGCCAGCAGGACCCTTTTGGAGGGTGCCGCAGCTTTCTTT CASRTLLEGAAAFF
TRBJ2-1 - TRBD1 TRBV5-4 TGTGCCAGCATCTCTGGACAGGGGGCCTACAATGAGCAGTTCTTC CASISGQGAYNEQFF
TRBJ1-2 - TRBD1 TRBV13 TGTGCCAGCAGCCTGTATCGGACAGGTGTTTTCGAGGGCTACACCTTC CASSLYRTGVFEGYTF
TRBJ1-2 - - TRBV6-4 TGTGCCAGCAGTGTGGTCCATGGGGGGGGCAAGATCTATGGCTACACCTTC CASSVVHGGGKIYGYTF
TRBJ2-5 - TRBD1 TRBV5-1 TGCGCCAGCAGCTTGGGGACAGGGGTTGGCGAGACCCAGTACTTC CASSLGTGVGETQYF
TRBJ2-1 once TRBD1 TRBV7-9 TGTGCCAGCAGCTTAGGCAGGACAGGGGCCACCTCCGATGAGCAGTTCTTC CASSLGRTGATSDEQFF
TRBJ2-7 - - TRBV27 TGTGCCAGCAGTGCGAGCTCCTACGAGCAGTACTTC CASSASSYEQYF
TRBJ2-5 - - TRBV7-9 TGTGCCACCGCGTACTTGGCGGTCCAAGAGACCCAGTACTTC CATAYLAVQETQYF
TRBJ1-1 - TRBD1 TRBV28 TGTGCCAGCAGTCCCGGGACAGGGCGGGCGAGGACTGAAGCTTTCTTT CASSPGTGRARTEAFF
TRBJ2-7 - - TRBV10-2 TGCGCCAGCAGTGAGTCACAGGTGGCCTACGAGCAGTACTTC CASSESQVAYEQYF
TRBJ2-2 - - TRBV25-1 TGTGCCAGCAGTAGATCAGGGACCGGGGAGCTGTTTTTT CASSRSGTGELFF
TRBJ2-7 - - TRBV29-1 TGCAGCGTTGAGGACAGAGAGTACGAGCAGTACTTC CSVEDREYEQYF
TRBJ1-5 - - TRBV28 TGTGCCAGCAGTTTAAGGAGTGATCAGCCCCAGCATTTT CASSLRSDQPQHF
TRBJ1-4 few - TRBV11-1 TGTGCCAGCAGCCGGGATGGGAATGAAAAACTGTTTTTT CASSRDGNEKLFF
TRBJ2-5 - TRBD1 TRBV19 TGTGCCAGTAGCCGGGACAGGGGGCAAGAGACCCAGTACTTC CASSRDRGQETQYF
TRBJ1-1 - - TRBV19 TGTGCCAGTAGTAAGGCGGACTCTGATGGAGCTTTCTTT CASSKADSDGAFF
TRBJ2-3 - - TRBV28 TGTGCCAGCAGTTCCCGGGACTTCACAGATACGCAGTATTTT CASSSRDFTDTQYF
TRBJ1-5 - - TRBV10-2 TGCGCCAGCAGTGAGGGCGGGGTCGGGAGTCAGCCCCAGCATTTT CASSEGGVGSQPQHF
TRBJ1-1 - - TRBV6-1 TGTGCCAGCAGTGAAGAGGGCAGGGCGAGCACTGAAGCTTTCTTT CASSEEGRASTEAFF
TRBJ2-7 - TRBD2 TRBV10-1 TGCGCCAGCAGTGTTAGCGGGAGCCCCTACGAGCAGTACTTC CASSVSGSPYEQYF
TRBJ2-7 - TRBD1 TRBV28 TGTGCCAGCAGTGAAAGGGGGCTCGAGCAGTACTTC CASSERGLEQYF
TRBJ1-2 few - TRBV13 TGTGCCAGCACCTCCCAGGGTACGAGTTCCTATGGCTACACCTTC CASTSQGTSSYGYTF
TRBJ2-6 - - TRBV28 TGTGCCAGTGAGCCCCCCGGTCGCTCTGGGGCCAACGTCCTGACTTTC CASEPPGRSGANVLTF